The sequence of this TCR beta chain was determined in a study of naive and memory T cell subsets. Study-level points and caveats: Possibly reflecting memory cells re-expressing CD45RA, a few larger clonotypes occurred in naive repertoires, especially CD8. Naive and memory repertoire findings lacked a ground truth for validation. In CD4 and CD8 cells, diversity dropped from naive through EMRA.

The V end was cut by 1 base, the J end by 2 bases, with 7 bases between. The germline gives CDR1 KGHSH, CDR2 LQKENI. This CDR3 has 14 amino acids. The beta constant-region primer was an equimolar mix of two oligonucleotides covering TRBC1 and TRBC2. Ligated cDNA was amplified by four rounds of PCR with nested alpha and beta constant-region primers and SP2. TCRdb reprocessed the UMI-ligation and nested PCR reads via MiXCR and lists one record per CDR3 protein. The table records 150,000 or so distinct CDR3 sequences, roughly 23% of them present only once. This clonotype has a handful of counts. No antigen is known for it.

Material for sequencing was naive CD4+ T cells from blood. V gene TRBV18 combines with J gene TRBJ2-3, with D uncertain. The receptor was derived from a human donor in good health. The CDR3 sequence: CASSPLSYTDTQYF. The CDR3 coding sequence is TGTGCCAGCTCACCACTCAGCTACACAGATACGCAGTATTTT.